These 23 T cell receptor beta chains came from one sample sequenced in a study of blood T cell repertoires in COVID-19. Here immunoSEQ multiplex PCR was the method, and the copy in TCRdb shows in-frame clones only, minus some. The table includes 200,000 to 250,000 clones, around 88% detected once. Sequencing input: PBMCs or T cells enriched from blood (not recorded which). Source of these receptors: a woman in her forties or fifties with acute COVID-19.

This clone has only one observation. The rearrangement joins TRBV21-1 to TRBJ1-1; the table's D call of TRBD1 was not tested on the DNA. TRBV21-1 is termed a pseudogene. CDR3 length: 17 residues. The CDR3 loop is CASSKPGQDIENTEAFF. The CDR3 DNA reads TGTGCCAGCAGCAAACCGGGACAGGACATAGAGAACACTGAAGCTTTCTTT.

This chain joins TRBV27 and TRBJ1-4; 10 bases are a match to TRBD1. Germline CDR1 reads MNHEY; CDR2 reads SMNVEV (reference sequence). With 3 bases clipped from V and 7 bases from J, the junction kept 5 bases outside the gene matches. The length of the CDR3 is 15 residues. CDR3 in DNA: TGTGCCAGCAGTTTTGGTGGGACAGGGGTTGAAAAACTGTTTTTT. As protein: CASSFGGTGVEKLFF.

The sample holds one count of this clone. V usage is TRBV28 and J usage is TRBJ2-3, with a possible D match to TRBD2 (6 bases). Per the germline V gene, CDR1 is MDHEN and CDR2 is SYDVKM. The CDR3 totals 17 residues. Between the trimmed V and J ends, which lost 5 bases and 3 bases, there was a span of 21 bases. The CDR3 DNA reads as TGTGCCAGCAGTCTATTAGCGGTTCCCTATCGGACAGATACGCAGTATTTT. It translates to CASSLLAVPYRTDTQYF.

The gene calls are TRBV28 and TRBJ2-3; 7 nucleotides line up with TRBD2. With 6 bases clipped from V and 3 bases from J, the junction kept 9 bases outside the gene matches. The germline V gene encodes CDR1 MDHEN and CDR2 SYDVKM. The CDR3 extends over 15 amino acids. CDR3 in amino acids: CASSRTSDKTDTQYF. As DNA, the CDR3 is TGTGCCAGCAGCCGGACTAGTGACAAGACAGATACGCAGTATTTT.

This rearrangement joins TRBV28 to TRBJ2-2; D is uncertain. The CDR3 consists of 11 residues. V lost 6 bases to trimming and J lost 8 bases, with 7 bases between them. The germline V gene has CDR1 MDHEN and CDR2 SYDVKM. The CDR3 loop is CASSSRGELFF. The CDR3 bases are TGTGCCAGCAGCTCCCGTGGGGAGCTGTTTTTT.

The V and J genes are TRBV28 and TRBJ1-2; D is undetermined. This CDR3 region has 11 residues. CDR1 and CDR2 from the germline V gene are MDHEN and SYDVKM. V gave up 7 bases and J gave up 0 bases, with 3 bases separating them. CDR3 loop: CASTSNYGYTF. The CDR3 DNA sequence: TGTGCCAGCACCTCTAACTATGGCTACACCTTC.

The J gene is TRBJ2-3, the V gene TRBV7-3; tentative D call: TRBD2 (6 bases). There are 14 residues in the CDR3. The V end was cut by 3 bases, the J end by 4 bases, with 11 bases between. Germline lookup yields CDR1 SGHTA and CDR2 FQGTGA. This CDR3 is CASSLGGSADTQYF. Written as DNA, the CDR3 is TGTGCCAGCAGCTTGGGGGGTTCGGCAGATACGCAGTATTTT.

The rearrangement joins TRBV5-6 to TRBJ1-2; D remains ambiguous. The V end lost 0 bases, the J end lost 8 bases, and 11 bases lay between the germline ends. The CDR3 sequence is 13 residues long. Germline CDR1 and CDR2: SGHDT and YYEEEE. The CDR3 spells CASSLGDLKGYTF. The CDR3 nucleotides read TGTGCCAGCAGCTTGGGCGATTTGAAAGGCTACACCTTC.

The CDR3 is CATSDSGWTEAFF. CDR3 coding DNA: TGTGCCACCAGTGATTCGGGGTGGACTGAAGCTTTCTTT. The V call is TRBV24-1, the J call TRBJ1-1; D uncertain. The CDR3 has 13 amino acids. Germline V lookup: CDR1 KGHDR, CDR2 SFDVKD. V lost 2 bases and J 5 bases, leaving 8 bases between the germline ends.

CDR3 protein: CAWSVRGGNTIYF. For the CDR3, the DNA is TGTGCCTGGAGTGTGAGAGGAGGAAACACCATATATTTT. This chain uses TRBV30 with TRBJ1-3; no reliable D call. From germline, CDR1 is GTSNPN and CDR2 SVGIG (reference sequence). V was shortened by 0 bases and J by 4 bases, with 7 bases between the two germline ends. The CDR3 sequence is 13 residues long.

V is TRBV7-3 and J is TRBJ2-1; weak D call: TRBD2 (6 bases). The CDR3 is 15 residues long. Germline V gene sequence: CDR1 SGHTA, CDR2 FQGTGA. The V gene lost 5 bases and the J gene lost 4 bases, with 15 bases spanning the gap. CDR3 in DNA: TGTGCCAGCAGCCCCGCGGACTACCAGTACAATGAGCAGTTCTTC. Its translation is CASSPADYQYNEQFF.

This rearrangement joins TRBV28 to TRBJ2-7, with a possible D match to TRBD1 (5 bases). Per the germline V gene, CDR1 is MDHEN and CDR2 is SYDVKM. V was clipped by 5 bases and J by 6 bases, with 20 bases between them. The CDR3 is made up of 15 amino acids. As DNA, the CDR3 is TGTGCCAGCAGTATGCTGACAGTTCGGGCCGGCGAGCAGTACTTC. Translation gives CASSMLTVRAGEQYF.

V gene TRBV5-1 combines with J gene TRBJ2-3; perhaps TRBD2 as D (6 bases). This CDR3 contains 16 residues. Trimming stripped 0 bases from V and 0 bases from J, with 11 bases between. Germline loops: CDR1 SGHRS, CDR2 YFSETQ. The DNA for the CDR3 is TGCGCCAGCAGCTTGGGGGTAGCGGTTAGCACAGATACGCAGTATTTT. Translation: CASSLGVAVSTDTQYF.

V and J are TRBV19 and TRBJ2-1; TRBD1 is a possible D gene (5 bases). Trimming shortened V by 7 bases and J by 0 bases, and 13 bases separated the two germline ends. The CDR3 consists of 15 residues. Germline assignment: CDR1 LNHDA and CDR2 SQIVND (reference sequence). As DNA, the CDR3 is TGTGCCAGTAACCCAGGACAAAGCTCCTACAATGAGCAGTTCTTC. It yields the protein CASNPGQSSYNEQFF.

The V gene is TRBV5-4, the J gene TRBJ1-2; TRBD1 agrees at 8 bases. The CDR3 runs to 13 residues. The V segment lost 4 bases and the J segment 6 bases; nucleotides outside the gene matches: 5. Germline lookup yields CDR1 SGHNT and CDR2 YYREEE (reference sequence). The CDR3 nucleotides read TGTGCCAGCAGCCCGACAGGGGAAAATGGCTACACCTTC. Its translation is CASSPTGENGYTF.

The chain is built from TRBV7-2 and TRBJ2-5, with TRBD2 identical over 15 bases. V dropped 4 bases and J dropped 11; count of bases not matched to a gene: 8. CDR3 length: 15 amino acids. Germline CDR1 SGHTA, CDR2 FQGNSA. CDR3 coding DNA: TGTGCCAGCAGCTCTCCGGGACTAGCGGGAGGTGGGCAGTACTTC. Protein product: CASSSPGLAGGGQYF.

The V gene is TRBV19, the J gene TRBJ1-2; 8 positions match TRBD1. Per germline, CDR1 LNHDA and CDR2 SQIVND (reference sequence). Unmatched junction bases numbered 8, after V lost 5 bases and J lost 0 bases. The CDR3 has 16 amino acids. The CDR3 nucleotides are TGTGCCAGTAGTGTGGACAGGGCAGGAGCTAACTATGGCTACACCTTC. Translating it yields CASSVDRAGANYGYTF.

The genes are TRBV6-2 or TRBV6-3 and TRBJ2-5; tentatively, D is TRBD1 (6 bases). Germline CDR1 is MNHEY and CDR2 is SVGEGT. The CDR3 spans 14 residues. Trimming left V 5 bases short and J 2 bases short, with 12 bases between. The chain's CDR3 is CASSDPGVQETQYF. In DNA form, the CDR3 reads TGTGCCAGCAGTGACCCAGGGGTACAAGAGACCCAGTACTTC.

This clone was counted only a few times. The gene calls are TRBV6-4 and TRBJ1-2, with 8 bases aligning to TRBD1. V was clipped by 2 bases and J by 2 bases; unmatched bases: 16. Germline values: CDR1 MRHNA, CDR2 SNTAGT. There are 19 residues in the CDR3. The CDR3 reads CASSDGPPSQGQGNYGYTF. CDR3 bases: TGTGCCAGCAGTGACGGGCCCCCCTCCCAAGGACAGGGCAACTATGGCTACACCTTC.

The CDR3 sequence: CASSQDQGWTYGYTF. CDR3 sequence (DNA): TGTGCCAGCAGCCAAGATCAAGGGTGGACTTATGGCTACACCTTC. V usage is TRBV3-1 (or the pseudogene TRBV3-2) and J usage is TRBJ1-2; unclear D gene. Trimming took 0 bases from V and 5 from J, leaving 13 bases between them. This CDR3 contains 15 residues. From germline, CDR1 is LGHDT and CDR2 YNNKEL (reference sequence).

The rearrangement joins TRBV5-1 to TRBJ1-2; D perhaps matches TRBD1 (5 bases). The length of the CDR3 is 13 residues. In germline, CDR1 is SGHRS, CDR2 YFSETQ. V lost 5 bases and J lost 0, with 8 bases in between. The CDR3 region is CASRGQTNYGYTF. The CDR3 bases are TGCGCCAGCAGAGGACAAACTAACTATGGCTACACCTTC.

The chain combines TRBV7-2 with TRBJ1-1; D may be TRBD1 (5 bases). CDR1 and CDR2 (germline): SGHTA, FQGNSA. V lost 5 bases to trimming and J lost 0 bases, with 13 bases between them. The CDR3 totals 15 residues. CDR3 in amino acids: CASSQGGTVNTEAFF. The CDR3 bases are TGTGCCAGCAGCCAGGGTGGAACCGTGAACACTGAAGCTTTCTTT. The full variable domain, in which reference TRBV7-2 and TRBJ1-1 provide the parts outside the CDR3, is GAGVSQSPSNKVTEKGKDVELRCDPISGHTALYWYRQSLGQGLEFLIYFQGNSAPDKSGLPSDRFSAERTGGSVSTLTIQRTQQEDSAVYLCASSQGGTVNTEAFFGQGTRLTVV.

This clone was observed once. The chain carries TRBV7-3 and TRBJ1-1; 7 bases align to TRBD1. Per germline, CDR1 SGHTA and CDR2 FQGTGA. The J segment lost 7 bases and the V segment lost 5 bases, leaving 7 bases of the junction unmatched. The CDR3 covers 13 residues. The CDR3 DNA sequence: TGTGCCAGCAGCATAGACAGGGCCGGTGAAGCTTTCTTT. Residues: CASSIDRAGEAFF.